This T cell receptor beta chain was documented in a study of PD-1 blockade in classical Hodgkin lymphoma (TCRdb year 2020). As for the study more broadly: Nivolumab dosing was 3 mg/kg intravenously every 2 weeks, continuing until either disease progression or unacceptable toxicity. The study used CyTOF and TCR beta sequencing to define a peripheral blood immune signature of response to PD-1 blockade in classical Hodgkin lymphoma. Overall results and qualifications from the work: A significant rise by C4D1 was seen in CD4+ but not CD8+ TCR diversity (p=0.0027 vs p=0.16), with the rise being most apparent in complete responders (p=0.02). Among trial patients, those achieving complete response had baseline diversity similar to that of newly diagnosed patients, while diversity was significantly lower in partial responders and progressors. Baseline TCR diversity was reported to be lower in newly diagnosed patients than in healthy donors and to be lower still in relapsed/refractory patients. Lower diversity was observed in patients in whom nivolumab was started less than 1 year after ASCT, and these patients were excluded from later analyses so that confounding by immune reconstitution would be avoided. The study covered only a single clinical trial cohort, and the causes of the repertoire differences, possibly disease activity or prior therapy, were still not defined.

The Qiagen DNeasy kit was used to extract genomic DNA from unsorted PBMCs and from the negatively selected CD4+ and CD8+ fractions. TCR beta CDR3 regions were subjected to amplification by immunoSEQ multiplex PCR with primers that anneal to V and J segments. Amplification bias was minimized using a synthetic immune receptor repertoire, and residual bias was removed computationally after sequencing. Concerning the study's data processing: Repertoire diversity was quantified as the Shannon entropy index using custom Python scripts. Unsorted, CD4+ and CD8+ repertoires were analyzed separately, except for combined analyses in which CD4+ and CD8+ sequences were merged in silico. Clonal expansion was defined as a frequency increase of at least 2-fold after treatment compared with C1D1, and clones undetected at baseline were assigned a pseudocount of 0.5. Singleton clones were defined as clones with 0 or 1 copy at C1D1, and non-singleton clones were defined as clones with 2 or more copies. Clones expanded in unsorted samples were assigned a CD4+, CD8+ or unknown annotation through matching of protein sequences in sorted samples from the same patient. Wilcoxon tests on paired samples were used to test changes in diversity from C1D1 to C4D1. TCRdb limited this immuneACCESS table to in-frame rearrangements with V and J called. A share of clones is missing; checked studies link under half to unresolved V genes, and the rest is unexplained. The DNA was the basis for D and trimming; V, J and clone size are from that table. Here the sample has tens of thousands of clones; more than 60% occur a single time. Together, the top ten hold roughly 15% of the sample.

The V end gives up 3 bases and the J end 6 bases, leaving 5 bases in the junction not matched to a gene. The CDR3 has 14 amino acids, counting the end cysteine and phenylalanine. The only DNA kept is the CDR3, 42 bases in frame from the first base. The germline V gene gives CDR1 as SGDLS and CDR2 as YYNGEE. The time point label, as the study defines it: cycle 2 day 1 (C2D1) of nivolumab. Every trial patient had relapsed after autologous stem cell transplantation, and cohorts A, B and C differed in prior brentuximab vedotin exposure. The trial cohort comprised 56 patients with relapsed/refractory classical Hodgkin lymphoma whose best overall responses were complete response, partial response or progressive disease. In the multi-cohort phase II CheckMate 205 trial, trial patients received single-agent nivolumab. An independent review committee assessed best overall response by applying the 2007 International Working Group response criteria. Trial PBMCs were collected immediately before nivolumab initiation (C1D1) and during therapy at cycle 2 day 1 and cycle 4 day 1. After peripheral blood was drawn into 8 mL Vacutainer Cell Preparation Tubes, PBMCs were isolated by centrifugation and then cryopreserved.

With regard to this clone: Its antigen remains unidentified. Base quality data are lacking; no much larger clone is found one base away.

Sequences were derived from peripheral blood mononuclear cells (PBMCs), sampled before the second cycle of nivolumab. Rearrangement joined TRBV9 to TRBJ2-2, with 7 bases aligning to TRBD1. The origin of this receptor is a human donor with classical Hodgkin lymphoma. This receptor carries the CDR3 CASSATGVAGELFF. The sequenced DNA: TGTGCCAGCAGCGCCACAGGGGTCGCCGGGGAGCTGTTTTTT. This CDR3, with the reference TRBV9 and TRBJ2-2 proteins standing in past its ends, gives the full variable domain DSGVTQTPKHLITATGQRVTLRCSPRSGDLSVYWYQQSLDQGLQFLIQYYNGEERAKGNILERFSAQQFPDLHSELNLSSLELGDSALYFCASSATGVAGELFFGEGSRLTVL.